This T cell receptor (beta chain) was observed in a study of early T cells in non-severe SARS-CoV-2 infection. Study context: It was bulk RNA from unsorted whole blood that was sequenced, and the chains were unpaired. Study-wide results and caveats: A preference for anti-spike CD8 responses marked VDJdb matching, which missed private and CD4 specificities.

Unique molecular identifier tags were affixed to discrete cDNA molecules. TCRdb reanalysed the 5' RACE reads using MiXCR and keeps one entry per CDR3 protein. Of around 39,000 distinct CDR3 sequences detected, 6% to 9.5% appear once; the ten largest clones hold around an eighth. This clonotype has at least ten counts. Antigen: not known. Germline assignment: CDR1 MDHEN and CDR2 SYDVKM. V was shortened by 2 bases and J by 0 bases, with 11 bases between the two germline ends. The CDR3 has 15 residues. The sample here was whole blood, taken at baseline. This clonotype originated in an adult who was a healthcare worker with PCR-confirmed SARS-CoV-2 infection or an uninfected control (not recorded which). The rearrangement links TRBV28 to TRBJ2-7; D gene uncertain. This CDR3 is CASSLNGRLSYEQYF. CDR3 DNA sequence: TGTGCCAGCAGTTTAAACGGACGGCTCTCCTACGAGCAGTACTTC. The full variable domain, completed using reference TRBV28 and TRBJ2-7, is DVKVTQSSRYLVKRTGEKVFLECVQDMDHENMFWYRQDPGLGLRLIYFSYDVKMKEKGDIPEGYSVSREKKERFSLILESASTNQTSMYLCASSLNGRLSYEQYFGPGTRLTVT.